Each of the 6 T cell receptor beta chains below was sequenced from the same sample in a study of T-cell memory formation after mild COVID-19. TCRdb independently ran MiXCR on the 5' RACE reads; one entry per CDR3 protein. The table records 250,000 to 400,000 distinct CDR3 sequences, around 15% of them present only once. Material for sequencing was PBMCs or a T cell subset sorted from them (not recorded which). All receptors come from a man aged 18 to 29 who had mild COVID-19 (a few samples of this study predate the infection). Cell type and time point are not known.

This clonotype was detected a few times. The rearrangement links TRBV29-1 to TRBJ2-5; D might be TRBD2 (7 bases). Germline V gene lookup returns CDR1 SQVTM and CDR2 ANQGSEA. Trimming pared 2 bases from V and 2 bases from J, leaving 15 bases between. The CDR3 sequence is 15 residues long. CDR3 bases: TGCAGCGTTGAAACGGCGGGGGCGTTGCAAGAGACCCAGTACTTC. As protein: CSVETAGALQETQYF. The full variable domain, its missing parts supplied by reference TRBV29-1 and TRBJ2-5, is SAVISQKPSRDICQRGTSLTIQCQVDSQVTMMFWYRQQPGQSLTLIATANQGSEATYESGFVIDKFPISRPNLTFSTLTVSNMSPEDSSIYLCSVETAGALQETQYFGPGTRLLVL.

This chain links TRBV4-3 with TRBJ1-2; no clear D. The V end lost 0 bases, the J end lost 3 bases, and 8 bases lay between the germline ends. Germline V gene data show CDR1 as LGHNA and CDR2 as YSLEER. This CDR3 has 14 amino acids. CDR3 sequence: CASSQDFQYYGYTF. The DNA for the CDR3 is TGCGCCAGCAGCCAAGATTTCCAGTACTATGGCTACACCTTC.

This clonotype has a handful of counts. The gene calls are TRBV5-1 and TRBJ2-1, with 8 nucleotides matching TRBD1. J was trimmed by 5 bases and V by 1 base; bases with no gene match: 5. The germline V gene encodes CDR1 SGHRS and CDR2 YFSETQ. CDR3 size: 15 residues. The CDR3 reads CASSLSGQGHNEQFF. The CDR3 nucleotides are TGCGCCAGCAGCTTGTCCGGACAGGGCCACAATGAGCAGTTCTTC.

The rearrangement links TRBV20-1 to TRBJ2-5; either TRBD1 or TRBD2 may fit D (5 bases each). V gave up 1 base and J gave up 5 bases, with 8 bases separating them. Germline values: CDR1 DFQATT, CDR2 SNEGSKA (reference sequence). This CDR3 region has 12 residues. CDR3: CSARAGAETQYF. In DNA form, the CDR3 reads TGCAGTGCTAGAGCCGGGGCTGAGACCCAGTACTTC.

The chain uses TRBV12-3 or TRBV12-4 and TRBJ2-6; D may be TRBD1 (6 bases). Trimming pared 8 bases from V and 4 bases from J, leaving 15 bases between. The CDR3 length is 15 residues. The CDR3 DNA reads TGTGCCAGCGTTACCCCCCAGGGGGGGGCCAACGTCCTGACTTTC. Protein: CASVTPQGGANVLTF.

The genes are TRBV27 and TRBJ1-2, with D unresolved. V lost 5 bases to trimming and J lost 3 bases, with 13 bases between them. The germline gives CDR1 MNHEY, CDR2 SMNVEV (reference sequence). This CDR3 has 14 amino acids. The CDR3: CASSRRTFDYGYTF. CDR3 bases: TGTGCCAGCAGTAGAAGGACCTTTGACTATGGCTACACCTTC.